These 21 T cell receptor beta chains were sequenced from one sample in a study of control samples from healthy donors and cancer patients. Clones were read by immunoSEQ multiplex PCR, and TCRdb kept only the in-frame ones, dropping some. Found here are 130,000 or so clones, roughly 94% of them singletons; the top ten hold 14%. Source material: PBMCs. These receptors originate from a man aged 60 to 75 with colorectal cancer.

The CDR3 DNA reads as TGTGCCAGCAGTCCAAGGACGGATCCTAGCACAGATACGCAGTATTTT. Translated, it gives CASSPRTDPSTDTQYF. The chain uses TRBV27 and TRBJ2-3; D is ambiguous. The CDR3 sequence is 16 residues long. The V and J ends lost 5 bases and 0 bases respectively, with 15 bases between them. CDR1 and CDR2 from the germline V gene are MNHEY and SMNVEV (reference sequence).

This chain connects TRBV5-1 to TRBJ1-6; 10 nucleotides match TRBD1. Germline CDR1 SGHRS, CDR2 YFSETQ. The CDR3 sequence is 19 residues long. V trimming: 4 bases; J trimming: 0 bases; junction bases outside the gene matches: 10. The CDR3 is CASSDPGQGFYSYNSPLHF. The CDR3 DNA reads as TGCGCCAGCAGCGACCCGGGACAGGGGTTTTACTCCTATAATTCACCCCTCCACTTT. Full variable domain (rest looked up from reference TRBV5-1 and TRBJ1-6): KAGVTQTPRYLIKTRGQQVTLSCSPISGHRSVSWYQQTPGQGLQFLFEYFSETQRNKGNFPGRFSGRQFSNSRSEMNVSTLELGDSALYLCASSDPGQGFYSYNSPLHFGNGTRLTVT.

V is TRBV6-1 and J is TRBJ1-4, with D tentatively TRBD1 (6 bases). CDR3 length: 19 amino acids. Germline V gives CDR1 MNHNS, CDR2 SASEGT. V was trimmed by 4 bases and J by 4 bases, leaving 25 bases between them. In DNA form, the CDR3 reads TGTGCCAGCAGTGTCCAAATTACAGGGCCCCGACCGCTTAATGAAAAACTGTTTTTT. The encoded protein is CASSVQITGPRPLNEKLFF.

The V gene is TRBV9, the J gene TRBJ2-2, with D perhaps TRBD1 (6 bases). The ends were cut back, 3 bases at V and 6 bases at J, with 12 bases in the middle. Germline-derived CDR1 and CDR2 are SGDLS and YYNGEE. The CDR3 is 14 amino acids. CDR3 nucleotides: TGTGCCAGCAGCGCGCTACAGGGCCCCGGGGAGCTGTTTTTT. Translated: CASSALQGPGELFF.

The V and J genes are TRBV7-9 and TRBJ1-4, with unresolved D. The CDR3 has 12 residues. Trimming left V 6 bases short and J 5 bases short, with 7 bases between. Germline lookup yields CDR1 SEHNR and CDR2 FQNEAQ (reference sequence). The CDR3 spells CASRLTNEKLFF. The CDR3 nucleotides are TGTGCCAGCAGGTTGACAAATGAAAAACTGTTTTTT.

CDR3 amino acids: CASSIERIRAPNEKLFF. The CDR3 bases are TGTGCCAGTAGTATCGAAAGGATCAGGGCCCCCAATGAAAAACTGTTTTTT. The chain couples TRBV19 to TRBJ1-4, with D possibly being TRBD1 (5 bases). The CDR3 length is 17 residues. CDR1 and CDR2 (germline): LNHDA, SQIVND (reference sequence). V lost 3 bases to trimming and J lost 5 bases, with 19 bases between them. Combining the CDR3 with reference TRBV19 and TRBJ1-4 gives the whole variable domain DGGITQSPKYLFRKEGQNVTLSCEQNLNHDAMYWYRQDPGQGLRLIYYSQIVNDFQKGDIAEGYSVSREKKESFPLTVTSAQKNPTAFYLCASSIERIRAPNEKLFFGSGTQLSVL.

This clone was recorded once. The CDR3 is CASTMDFTDTQYF. The CDR3 DNA sequence: TGTGCCAGCACAATGGACTTCACAGATACGCAGTATTTT. The V and J genes are TRBV2 and TRBJ2-3; possible D gene TRBD2, 5 bases. The V end lost 7 bases, the J end lost 2 bases, and 10 bases lay between the germline ends. The CDR3 spans 13 residues. Germline V lookup: CDR1 SNHLY, CDR2 FYNNEI.

The chain joins TRBV5-4 to TRBJ1-2, with D possibly matching TRBD1 (5 bases). Looked up from germline, CDR1 is SGHNT and CDR2 is YYREEE (reference sequence). V was cut by 4 bases and J by 4 bases, with 11 bases left in between. This CDR3 spans 13 amino acids. CDR3 DNA: TGTGCCAGCAGCCCCACCGGGGCCTATGGCTACACCTTC. Translation: CASSPTGAYGYTF. Full variable domain (rest looked up from reference TRBV5-4 and TRBJ1-2): ETGVTQSPTHLIKTRGQQVTLRCSSQSGHNTVSWYQQALGQGPQFIFQYYREEENGRGNFPPRFSGLQFPNYSSELNVNALELDDSALYLCASSPTGAYGYTFGSGTRLTVV.

The chain couples TRBV7-2 to TRBJ1-3; 9 bases agree with TRBD1. V dropped 5 bases and J dropped 7; count of bases not matched to a gene: 9. Per the germline V gene, CDR1 is SGHTA and CDR2 is FQGNSA. CDR3 size: 15 residues. As DNA, the CDR3 is TGTGCCAGCAGCCCGGGGACAGGGCGGCCCAACACCATATATTTT. This gives the protein CASSPGTGRPNTIYF.

This rearrangement joins TRBV10-2 to TRBJ1-1; D is possibly TRBD1 (5 bases). Looked up from germline, CDR1 is WSHSY and CDR2 is SAAADI. This CDR3 has 13 amino acids. V lost 6 bases, J lost 3 bases, and 11 bases lay in between. The DNA of the CDR3 is TGCGCCAGCAGCTTCGCAGGGTACACTGAAGCTTTCTTT. Residues: CASSFAGYTEAFF.

In this sample, this clone turned up a few times. The V gene is TRBV9, the J gene TRBJ2-1, with a possible D match to TRBD2 (6 bases). The CDR3 runs 15 residues. Deletions cut 0 bases from V and 5 bases from J, with 12 bases between. Germline assignment: CDR1 SGDLS and CDR2 YYNGEE. CDR3 in DNA: TGTGCCAGCAGCGTAGTCGGCGGGACCCACAATGAGCAGTTCTTC. It is translated as CASSVVGGTHNEQFF.

The chain combines TRBV11-2 with TRBJ2-6, with D hard to call. The CDR3 consists of 15 residues. Germline loops: CDR1 SGHAT, CDR2 FQNNGV. Trimming removed 2 bases at V and 0 bases at J, with 5 bases between. The CDR3 here is CASSLRDSGANVLTF. The CDR3, as DNA: TGTGCCAGCAGCTTAAGGGACTCTGGGGCCAACGTCCTGACTTTC.

The V and J genes are TRBV7-9 and TRBJ1-6; 7 positions match TRBD1. CDR3 size: 15 residues. The J segment lost 7 bases and the V segment lost 5 bases, leaving 8 bases of the junction unmatched. Germline V lookup: CDR1 SEHNR, CDR2 FQNEAQ (reference sequence). CDR3 in amino acids: CASSNLGQRNSPLHF. Written as DNA, the CDR3 is TGTGCCAGCAGCAATCTGGGACAGCGAAATTCACCCCTCCACTTT.

The chain joins TRBV18 to TRBJ2-7; maybe TRBD1 (6 bases). Germline-derived CDR1 and CDR2 are KGHSH and LQKENI. The CDR3 loop spans 12 amino acids. The germline V and J ends were trimmed by 8 bases and 2 bases, with 10 bases remaining between them. This CDR3 reads CASGQNTYEQYF. The CDR3, as DNA: TGTGCCAGCGGACAGAACACCTACGAGCAGTACTTC.

The V call is TRBV10-3, the J call TRBJ2-1; 7 bases map to TRBD2. The CDR3 covers 16 residues. V trimming: 0 bases; J trimming: 3 bases; junction bases outside the gene matches: 5. The germline V gene encodes CDR1 ENHRY and CDR2 SYGVKD. The CDR3, as DNA: TGTGCCATCAGTGAGTCAAGCGGGGTGCTCTACAATGAGCAGTTCTTC. This codes for CAISESSGVLYNEQFF.

This clone was counted a few times. The chain uses TRBV18 and TRBJ2-7; no reliable D call. Trimming stripped 3 bases from V and 6 bases from J, with 9 bases between. CDR1 and CDR2 (germline): KGHSH, LQKENI. The CDR3 extends over 12 amino acids. The CDR3 DNA reads as TGTGCCAGCTCACCCATTCGAGGCGAGCAGTACTTC. This encodes CASSPIRGEQYF.

This chain connects TRBV20-1 to TRBJ1-5; 8 bases map to TRBD1. The CDR3 consists of 17 residues. Germline CDR1 reads DFQATT; CDR2 reads SNEGSKA (reference sequence). After removal of 3 bases from V and 1 base from J, the junction contained 11 bases not matched to a gene. The CDR3: CSASARQGKGSNQPQHF. As DNA, the CDR3 is TGCAGTGCTAGTGCCAGACAGGGGAAGGGGAGCAATCAGCCCCAGCATTTT.

In its sample, this clone was seen once. V gene TRBV27 combines with J gene TRBJ2-5, with TRBD2 matching over 11 bases. Germline CDR1 MNHEY, CDR2 SMNVEV (reference sequence). The CDR3 has 14 residues. V lost 6 bases and J lost 1; bases outside the gene matches: 1. The chain's CDR3 is CASRGTSGQETQYF. Written as DNA, the CDR3 is TGTGCCAGCAGGGGGACTAGCGGCCAAGAGACCCAGTACTTC.

The J gene is TRBJ1-1, the V gene TRBV11-2; a weak D match, TRBD1 (6 bases). Trimming stripped 1 base from V and 0 bases from J, with 15 bases between. Looked up from germline, CDR1 is SGHAT and CDR2 is FQNNGV. CDR3 length equals 17 residues. CDR3 residues: CASSLARRGTVNTEAFF. The CDR3 DNA is TGTGCCAGCAGCTTAGCCCGCAGGGGAACAGTGAACACTGAAGCTTTCTTT. Full variable domain (outside the CDR3, taken from reference TRBV11-2 and TRBJ1-1): EAGVAQSPRYKIIEKRQSVAFWCNPISGHATLYWYQQILGQGPKLLIQFQNNGVVDDSQLPKDRFSAERLKGVDSTLKIQPAKLEDSAVYLCASSLARRGTVNTEAFFGQGTRLTVV.

The V call is TRBV19, the J call TRBJ1-3; D possibly corresponds to TRBD1 (5 bases). The CDR3 consists of 14 residues. Germline V gives CDR1 LNHDA, CDR2 SQIVND (reference sequence). Trimming left V 3 bases short and J 0 bases short, with 6 bases between. CDR3 region: CASSITGSGNTIYF. In DNA form, the CDR3 reads TGTGCCAGTAGTATCACAGGCTCTGGAAACACCATATATTTT.

The rearrangement joins TRBV18 to TRBJ2-7; D not certain. The germline CDR1 and CDR2 sequences are KGHSH and LQKENI. The CDR3 totals 18 residues. Trimming removed 0 bases at V and 0 bases at J, with 18 bases between. Here the CDR3 DNA reads TGTGCCAGCTCACCACCCCTCCTTGGACGGACCAACTCCTACGAGCAGTACTTC. Translated, it gives CASSPPLLGRTNSYEQYF.